Following are 24 T cell receptor beta chains from one sample sequenced in a study of blood T cells in healthy people across ages. Then a second PCR, running about 7 to 11 cycles, was carried out with a sample-barcoded 5' primer and a J-beta primer mix. TCRdb re-called the 5' RACE reads with MiXCR, one entry per CDR3 protein. The sample has 450,000 to 700,000 distinct CDR3 sequences, about 25% seen once. The sequenced material came from blood. Receptors originate from a woman between 65 and 79 years old in good health.

This clonotype was recorded many times. The rearrangement links TRBV6-2 or TRBV6-3 to TRBJ2-7; a weak D match, TRBD2 (5 bases). This CDR3 has 11 amino acids. V lost 6 bases and J lost 4, with 7 bases in between. Germline V gene lookup returns CDR1 MNHEY and CDR2 SVGEGT. The CDR3 sequence: CASSRDYEQYF. DNA of the CDR3: TGTGCCAGCAGCCGGGATTACGAGCAGTACTTC.

This clonotype occurred many times. The chain is built from TRBV7-3 and TRBJ2-2; a possible D gene is TRBD1 (6 bases). The ends were cut back, 5 bases at V and 8 bases at J, with 15 bases in the middle. The CDR3 runs 14 residues. From germline, CDR1 is SGHTA and CDR2 FQGTGA. This CDR3 reads CASSLGTRGGELFF. The CDR3 DNA is TGTGCCAGCAGCCTTGGAACGAGGGGGGGGGAGCTGTTTTTT.

In its sample, this clonotype was seen a few times. The CDR3 loop is CASRGPAPTGELFF. For the CDR3, the DNA is TGTGCCAGCAGAGGTCCAGCTCCCACCGGGGAGCTGTTTTTT. V and J are TRBV2 and TRBJ2-2; D gene uncertain. V dropped 6 bases and J dropped 4 bases, with 12 bases sitting between them. Germline V gene sequence: CDR1 SNHLY, CDR2 FYNNEI. This CDR3 has 14 amino acids.

The chain carries TRBV12-3 or TRBV12-4 and TRBJ1-4; D uncertain. The CDR3 is 14 amino acids. Trimming removed 7 bases from V and 0 bases from J, with 9 bases in between. CDR3 DNA sequence: TGTGCCAGCACCTACATTGCAACTAATGAAAAACTGTTTTTT. Its translation is CASTYIATNEKLFF.

There are a few counts of this clonotype. J is TRBJ2-5 and V is TRBV5-1; 11 bases line up with TRBD1. CDR1 is SGHRS, CDR2 YFSETQ, per germline. CDR3 length: 16 amino acids. Losses at the gene ends were 7 bases for V and 5 bases for J; bases not matched to a gene: 13. This CDR3 reads CASGTWTGGAGETQYF. The CDR3 nucleotides are TGCGCCAGCGGCACGTGGACAGGGGGCGCGGGGGAGACCCAGTACTTC.

This clonotype was seen at least ten times. The chain links TRBV2 to TRBJ1-1; D gene ambiguous. Trimming cost V 6 bases and J 6 bases, with 20 bases left between them. Germline-derived CDR1 and CDR2 are SNHLY and FYNNEI. The CDR3 consists of 15 residues. CDR3 nucleotides: TGTGCCAGCAGCCCGGGGTGGCGGCCAGGAGCTGAAGCTTTCTTT. This translates into CASSPGWRPGAEAFF.

There are many counts of this clonotype. CDR3 amino acids: CASSLSAASGGSEQFF. The DNA of the CDR3 is TGTGCCAGCAGCTTAAGCGCGGCTAGCGGGGGCAGTGAGCAGTTCTTC. The chain links TRBV7-2 to TRBJ2-1; TRBD2 agrees at 10 bases. The CDR3 length is 16 residues. The ends lost 2 bases at V and 9 bases at J; junction bases unmatched: 10. Germline loops: CDR1 SGHTA, CDR2 FQGNSA.

This clonotype was recorded a few times. The junction departs from germline at one end; a sequencing error may be responsible. This chain uses TRBV7-2 with TRBJ2-5; no definite D call. Looked up from germline, CDR1 is SGHTA and CDR2 is FQGNSA. CDR3 length: 16 amino acids. The CDR3 coding sequence is TGTGCCTGCAGTTCATCCCTGGGCGCCGGACAAGAGACCCAGTACTTC. It encodes CACSSSLGAGQETQYF. Full variable domain (remainder filled in from reference TRBV7-2 and TRBJ2-5): GAGVSQSPSNKVTEKGKDVELRCDPISGHTALYWYRQSLGQGLEFLIYFQGNSAPDKSGLPSDRFSAERTGGSVSTLTIQRTQQEDSAVYLCACSSSLGAGQETQYFGPGTRLLVL.

This clonotype was seen many times. The gene calls are TRBV9 and TRBJ2-5; D is undetermined. CDR1 is SGDLS, CDR2 YYNGEE, per germline. Trimming cost V 0 bases and J 1 base, with 4 bases left between them. This CDR3 contains 13 residues. CDR3 sequence reads: CASSVGGQETQYF. The CDR3 DNA is TGTGCCAGCAGCGTAGGGGGCCAAGAGACCCAGTACTTC. Together with reference TRBV9 and TRBJ2-5, the CDR3 gives the full variable domain: DSGVTQTPKHLITATGQRVTLRCSPRSGDLSVYWYQQSLDQGLQFLIQYYNGEERAKGNILERFSAQQFPDLHSELNLSSLELGDSALYFCASSVGGQETQYFGPGTRLLVL.

This clonotype has just a few counts. The chain joins TRBV11-2 to TRBJ2-7; 8 bases map to TRBD1. Per germline, CDR1 SGHAT and CDR2 FQNNGV. V shed 4 bases and J 3 bases; nucleotides not matched to a gene: 20. The CDR3 is 19 amino acids. The CDR3: CASSSPLTGESALGYEQYF. The CDR3 DNA follows: TGTGCCAGCAGCTCCCCATTGACAGGGGAGTCCGCTCTCGGCTACGAGCAGTACTTC.

This clonotype has just a few counts. V usage is TRBV5-6 and J usage is TRBJ1-6, with D unclear. The CDR3 contains 15 residues. In germline, CDR1 is SGHDT, CDR2 YYEEEE. V was shortened by 1 base and J by 10 bases, with 15 bases between the two germline ends. CDR3 protein: CASSLFSAGGSPLHF. CDR3 nucleotides: TGTGCCAGCAGCTTGTTCTCGGCAGGAGGATCACCCCTCCACTTT.

This clonotype was picked up a small number of times. This chain uses TRBV20-1 with TRBJ1-4, with TRBD1 as a possible D gene (5 bases). Trimming cost V 0 bases and J 8 bases, with 13 bases left between them. Germline V gene data show CDR1 as DFQATT and CDR2 as SNEGSKA (reference sequence). The CDR3 has 14 amino acids. CDR3 amino acids: CSARDWGDGEKLFF. The CDR3 nucleotides are TGCAGTGCTAGAGATTGGGGGGATGGCGAAAAACTGTTTTTT.

This chain joins TRBV19 and TRBJ2-7; 9 bases are shared with TRBD2. Trimming took 10 bases from V and 6 from J; bases not matched to a gene: 10. Per the germline V gene, CDR1 is LNHDA and CDR2 is SQIVND (reference sequence). This CDR3 has 13 residues. CDR3 protein: CATTGLAPLEQYF. In DNA, the CDR3 is TGTGCCACGACAGGACTAGCGCCTCTCGAGCAGTACTTC.

The V and J genes are TRBV14 and TRBJ2-5; TRBD2 might be the D (5 bases). With 0 bases removed from V and 2 bases from J, the gap between germline ends came to 10 bases. The germline CDR1 and CDR2 sequences are SGHDN and FVKESK. CDR3 size: 15 residues. CDR3 loop: CASSQDFREQETQYF. CDR3 DNA sequence: TGTGCCAGCAGCCAAGATTTCCGGGAACAAGAGACCCAGTACTTC.

V usage is TRBV12-3 or TRBV12-4 and J usage is TRBJ1-1; no reliable D call. V was clipped by 6 bases and J by 1 base, with 12 bases between them. There are 14 residues in the CDR3. The CDR3 sequence is CASSLGMPNTEAFF. CDR3 in DNA: TGTGCCAGCAGCCTCGGGATGCCGAACACTGAAGCTTTCTTT.

This clonotype has more than one count but fewer than ten. The rearrangement joins TRBV5-1 to TRBJ2-5, with 15 positions matching TRBD2. J was trimmed by 0 bases and V by 4 bases; bases with no gene match: 7. Germline CDR1 is SGHRS and CDR2 is YFSETQ. The CDR3 sequence is 18 residues long. CDR3 loop: CASSPGTSGGPYQETQYF. Written as DNA, the CDR3 is TGCGCCAGCAGCCCGGGGACTAGCGGGGGGCCTTACCAAGAGACCCAGTACTTC.

This clonotype was seen a few times. V usage is TRBV6-1 and J usage is TRBJ2-3, with D tentatively TRBD2 (6 bases). Deletions cut 5 bases from V and 2 bases from J, with 17 bases between. Germline CDR1 is MNHNS and CDR2 is SASEGT. There are 16 residues in the CDR3. CDR3 sequence reads: CASSQVAGLSTDTQYF. CDR3 sequence (DNA): TGTGCCAGCAGTCAGGTCGCGGGACTCTCCACAGATACGCAGTATTTT.

The rearrangement uses TRBV28 and TRBJ1-1; D is possibly TRBD1 (5 bases). Germline CDR1 and CDR2: MDHEN and SYDVKM. Trimming took 4 bases from V and 3 from J, leaving 12 bases between them. The CDR3 runs to 14 residues. CDR3 coding DNA: TGTGCCAGCAGTTACAGGATGAGGGACACTGAAGCTTTCTTT. Its translation: CASSYRMRDTEAFF.

The chain employs TRBV14 and TRBJ2-3; 10 bases fit TRBD2. Germline V gives CDR1 SGHDN, CDR2 FVKESK. The CDR3 is 16 residues long. Germline trimming cut 4 bases from V and 2 bases from J; bases unmatched to any gene: 6. The CDR3 region has the DNA TGTGCCAGCAGCCCAAGACTAGCGGGCTTCACAGATACGCAGTATTTT. This encodes CASSPRLAGFTDTQYF.

In its sample, this clonotype was seen a few times. V and J are TRBV29-1 and TRBJ2-1, with TRBD1 as a possible D gene (6 bases). Germline V gene data show CDR1 as SQVTM and CDR2 as ANQGSEA. The ends were cut back, 2 bases at V and 5 bases at J, with 13 bases in the middle. The CDR3 totals 14 residues. The CDR3 coding sequence is TGCAGCGTTGAACCACAGGGCCTTGACAATGAGCAGTTCTTC. Its translation: CSVEPQGLDNEQFF.

The chain links TRBV7-2 to TRBJ2-3; 8 nucleotides align to TRBD1. Germline lookup yields CDR1 SGHTA and CDR2 FQGNSA. With V trimmed by 5 bases and J by 3 bases, 13 bases remained unmatched. The CDR3 consists of 17 residues. CDR3 nucleotide sequence: TGTGCCAGCAGCCTGCAGGTGACAGGGGATATGACAGATACGCAGTATTTT. As protein: CASSLQVTGDMTDTQYF.

This clonotype was detected a few times. The germline gene is not matched at one end of the junction; a read error may be the cause. The rearrangement uses TRBV30 and TRBJ2-3; 11 positions match TRBD2. The CDR3 length is 16 residues. Per the germline V gene, CDR1 is GTSNPN and CDR2 is SVGIG (reference sequence). The DNA for the CDR3 is TGTGCCTGGAGTCCTGGACTAGCGGGTCGAAGAGATACGCAGTGTTTT. Its protein is CAWSPGLAGRRDTQCF.

The chain joins TRBV4-1 to TRBJ2-7, with 9 bases lining up with TRBD1. The CDR3 is 15 residues long. The germline V gene has CDR1 MGHRA and CDR2 YSYEKL. Unmatched junction bases numbered 7, after V lost 4 bases and J lost 3 bases. The CDR3 protein is CASSPPRDRVYEQYF. The DNA of the CDR3 is TGCGCCAGCAGCCCCCCGAGGGACAGGGTCTACGAGCAGTACTTC.

This chain joins TRBV7-2 and TRBJ2-5, with D possibly matching TRBD2 (6 bases). Germline CDR1 and CDR2: SGHTA and FQGNSA. V was cut by 1 base and J by 4 bases, with 13 bases left in between. This CDR3 has 15 amino acids. The CDR3 sequence is CASSLGLGVGETQYF. DNA of the CDR3: TGTGCCAGCAGCTTAGGACTAGGAGTAGGAGAGACCCAGTACTTC.